Listed here are 6 T cell receptor beta chains from one sample, sequenced in a study of blood T cells in healthy people across ages (dated by TCRdb to the mid-2010s). Library method: 5' RACE. The sequencing machine was an Illumina HiSeq 2500. A second 7 to 11 cycle PCR used a sample-barcoded 5' primer and a J-beta primer mix. TCRdb reanalyzed the raw reads on its own, using fastp at Q25 for trimming and MiXCR for clone calling, and kept in-frame beta chains. Each CDR3 protein appears once, grouped with its most common genes and DNA. The sample table contains 550,000 to 600,000 distinct CDR3 sequences; only one count was recorded for 27% of them. The ten largest clones add up to 15% to 20% of the sample. Sequenced input: blood. The receptors shown here come from a woman aged 70-85 years in good health.

This chain joins TRBV20-1 and TRBJ2-2; 11 bases are a match to TRBD2. V trimming: 5 bases; J trimming: 3 bases; junction bases outside the gene matches: 5. Germline-derived CDR1 and CDR2 are DFQATT and SNEGSKA (reference sequence). CDR3 length equals 15 residues. This CDR3 reads CSAAALAGDTGELFF. In DNA, the CDR3 is TGCAGTGCTGCCGCACTAGCGGGGGACACCGGGGAGCTGTTTTTT.

Of note for this clonotype: The junction differs from germline at one of its ends, possibly a read error. V gene TRBV20-1 combines with J gene TRBJ2-7; possibly TRBD1 or TRBD2 for D (5 bases each). Germline V lookup: CDR1 DFQATT, CDR2 SNEGSKA (reference sequence). This CDR3 region has 13 residues. The chain's CDR3 is CSARRGPSHEQYF. In DNA, the CDR3 is TGCAGTGCTAGGAGGGGACCCTCCCACGAGCAGTACTTC.

The V call is TRBV7-2, the J call TRBJ2-3; weak D call: TRBD2 (6 bases). The CDR3 runs 13 residues. Germline-derived CDR1 and CDR2 are SGHTA and FQGNSA. Trimming pared 5 bases from V and 8 bases from J, leaving 14 bases between. CDR3: CASSILPEGTQYF. The DNA for the CDR3 is TGTGCCAGCAGCATTCTACCGGAGGGTACGCAGTATTTT. Full variable domain (remainder filled in from reference TRBV7-2 and TRBJ2-3): GAGVSQSPSNKVTEKGKDVELRCDPISGHTALYWYRQSLGQGLEFLIYFQGNSAPDKSGLPSDRFSAERTGGSVSTLTIQRTQQEDSAVYLCASSILPEGTQYFGPGTRLTVL.

This chain joins TRBV5-1 and TRBJ2-1; the match to TRBD2 covers 8 bases. From germline, CDR1 is SGHRS and CDR2 YFSETQ. The V and J ends lost 0 bases and 3 bases, in that order; junction bases with no gene match: 5. The CDR3 contains 16 residues. CDR3 bases: TGCGCCAGCAGCTTGGCCGTACTAGCGGACTACAATGAGCAGTTCTTC. It encodes CASSLAVLADYNEQFF.

The CDR3 spells CASSLTWGPGTEAFF. CDR3 coding DNA: TGTGCCAGCAGCTTAACTTGGGGGCCCGGCACTGAAGCTTTCTTT. The chain is built from TRBV7-3 and TRBJ1-1, with D perhaps matching TRBD1 (6 bases). CDR1 and CDR2 (germline): SGHTA, FQGTGA. Trimming took off 0 bases at V and 4 bases at J, with 12 bases between the two ends. This CDR3 has 15 residues.

Turning to this clonotype: A read error may produce the germline difference seen at one junction end. The gene calls are TRBV7-7 and TRBJ1-3, with D tentatively TRBD1 (5 bases). The germline gives CDR1 SSHAT, CDR2 FNYEAQ (reference sequence). This CDR3 has 15 residues. The chain's CDR3 is CASSLASGPGNTIYF. CDR3 DNA sequence: TGTGCTAGCAGCTTAGCGTCGGGACCTGGAAACACCATATATTTT.